This TCR beta chain stems from a study of cytomegalovirus exposure and HLA in healthy donors. Whole-study findings and limits: Certain indistinguishable V segments, among them TRBV6-2 and TRBV6-3, were excluded. Among the sequence variants, a highly shared cluster was likely an artifact of sequencing. An Asian-associated ancestry cluster reportedly showed fewer N-insertions than the approximately 670-donor mean in a later analysis. In vitro data verified a few CMV-associated chains as specific for CMV antigens.

The CDR3 consists of 18 residues. Germline CDR1 and CDR2: KGHSH and LQKENI. V trimming: 6 bases; J trimming: 5 bases; junction bases outside the gene matches: 16. As concerns this clone: Its antigen is currently unknown.

With 60 Vbeta and 13 Jbeta primers, the PCR was carried out. Using immunoSEQ multiplex PCR, the repertoire was profiled, and TCRdb retains in-frame clones only, with some absent. The data contain 110,000 to 150,000 clones, 65% to 80% of them singletons. This chain connects TRBV18 to TRBJ2-5; 12 bases align to TRBD2. The sample taken for sequencing was PBMCs. This sequence originates from a male donor in good health and CMV-seronegative. The CDR3 DNA sequence: TGTGCCAGCTCCCGCGGACTAGCGGGATTAGGCTTGGGGGAGACCCAGTACTTC. This codes for CASSRGLAGLGLGETQYF.